These T cell receptor beta chains were read from a single sample in a study of cytomegalovirus exposure and HLA in healthy donors. TCRdb keeps only in-frame clones here, not all; method: immunoSEQ multiplex PCR. The sample includes roughly 140,000 clones, just under 85% of them seen just once. Sequenced: PBMCs. These receptors were obtained from a woman aged 55-70 years in good health and CMV-seropositive. CDR3s leave out the opening cysteine and the closing phenylalanine or tryptophan.

v_call: TRBV19
j_call: TRBJ1-1
cdr3_aa: ASSDRTGNTEAF

v_call: TRBV30
j_call: TRBJ2-1
cdr3_aa: AWIPGINEQF

v_call: TRBV18
j_call: TRBJ2-5
cdr3_aa: ASSPAPGLASTEAQY

v_call: TRBV7-2
j_call: TRBJ2-3
cdr3_aa: ASSRLGQGLKNTQY

v_call: TRBV5-6
j_call: TRBJ1-1
cdr3_aa: ASSVAAGTGGPEAF

v_call: TRBV7-8
j_call: TRBJ1-5
cdr3_aa: ASSPLTGGNQPQH

v_call: TRBV7-2
j_call: TRBJ2-3
cdr3_aa: ASSQGTSGWGDTQY

v_call: TRBV7-2
j_call: TRBJ2-1
cdr3_aa: ASSGTSGHADEQF

v_call: TRBV18
j_call: TRBJ1-4
cdr3_aa: ASSPARTGPAEKLF

v_call: TRBV19
j_call: TRBJ2-7
cdr3_aa: ASSTDRGSYEQY

v_call: TRBV15
j_call: TRBJ2-1
cdr3_aa: ATSRWRDDEQF

v_call: TRBV14
j_call: TRBJ2-3
cdr3_aa: ASSHTRDTQY

v_call: TRBV6-5
j_call: TRBJ2-2
cdr3_aa: ASSGLAGVSGELF

v_call: TRBV7-9
j_call: TRBJ2-3
cdr3_aa: ASSFVSGRIPDTQY

v_call: TRBV4-2
j_call: TRBJ2-2
cdr3_aa: ASRNQGAGELF

v_call: TRBV4-2
j_call: TRBJ2-7
cdr3_aa: ASSQGWGGTGISYEQY

v_call: TRBV10-3
j_call: TRBJ1-5
cdr3_aa: AISDITGQPQH

v_call: TRBV19
j_call: TRBJ2-3
cdr3_aa: ASSPWDSTDTQY

v_call: TRBV4-3
j_call: TRBJ2-5
cdr3_aa: ASSQDPNGETQY

v_call: TRBV29-1
j_call: TRBJ2-7
cdr3_aa: SALGQGTTNEQY

v_call: TRBV6-6
j_call: TRBJ2-7
cdr3_aa: ASKWTGENYEQY